The source of this T cell receptor (beta chain) is a study of PD-L1 blockade in urothelial cancer. Study context: At 3 weeks after treatment start (second dose) and again at 6 weeks, blood was analyzed.

Profiling relied on immunoSEQ multiplex PCR, and the TCRdb table lists in-frame clones only, not all of them. The repertoire consists of 50,000 to 60,000 clones, with around 82% occurring once and the leading ten covering about 6%. Germline V gene sequence: CDR1 WNHNN, CDR2 SYGVQD (reference sequence). With 3 bases removed from V and 3 bases from J, the gap between germline ends came to 12 bases. This CDR3 has 14 amino acids. This material consisted of PBMCs, taken around atezolizumab (anti-PD-L1) treatment. This chain uses TRBV10-1 with TRBJ2-7; D is possibly TRBD2 (6 bases). The sequence came from a man in his forties with urothelial cancer. CDR3 DNA sequence: TGCGCCAGCAGTGACGGGACTGGTCTCTACGAGCAGTACTTC. Residues: CASSDGTGLYEQYF.